This T cell receptor beta chain was sequenced in a study of control samples from healthy donors and cancer patients. This CDR3 spans 20 amino acids. Germline V lookup: CDR1 ENHRY, CDR2 SYGVKD. V lost 2 bases to trimming and J lost 1 base; unmatched junction nucleotides: 14. Profiling relied on immunoSEQ multiplex PCR, and the TCRdb table lists in-frame clones only, not all of them. Of 90,000 or so clones detected, around 85% appear once; the ten largest clones hold roughly 18%. This clone was seen a handful of times. The receptor's source is a man aged 25-40 years in good health. V and J are TRBV10-3 and TRBJ2-6; TRBD2 aligns across 7 bases. Sequenced sample: blood. The CDR3 spells CAISEGGGPNLMSGANVLTF. CDR3 bases: TGTGCCATCAGTGAGGGCGGGGGACCTAATTTGATGTCTGGGGCCAACGTCCTGACTTTC.